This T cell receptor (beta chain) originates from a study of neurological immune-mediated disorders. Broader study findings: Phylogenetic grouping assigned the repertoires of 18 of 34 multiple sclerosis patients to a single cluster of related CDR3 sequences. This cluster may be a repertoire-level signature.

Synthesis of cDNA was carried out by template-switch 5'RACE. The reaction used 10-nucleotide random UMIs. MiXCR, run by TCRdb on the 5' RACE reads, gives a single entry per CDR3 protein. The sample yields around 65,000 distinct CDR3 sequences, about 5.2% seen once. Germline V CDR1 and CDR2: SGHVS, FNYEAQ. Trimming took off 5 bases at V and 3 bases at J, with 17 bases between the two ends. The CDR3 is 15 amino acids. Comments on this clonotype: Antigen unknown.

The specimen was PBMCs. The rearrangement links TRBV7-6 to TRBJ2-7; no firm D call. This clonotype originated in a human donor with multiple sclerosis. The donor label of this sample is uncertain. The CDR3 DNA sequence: TGTGCCAGCAGCCCGTCCGGTACCTCGGGCTACGAGCAGTACTTC. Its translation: CASSPSGTSGYEQYF.